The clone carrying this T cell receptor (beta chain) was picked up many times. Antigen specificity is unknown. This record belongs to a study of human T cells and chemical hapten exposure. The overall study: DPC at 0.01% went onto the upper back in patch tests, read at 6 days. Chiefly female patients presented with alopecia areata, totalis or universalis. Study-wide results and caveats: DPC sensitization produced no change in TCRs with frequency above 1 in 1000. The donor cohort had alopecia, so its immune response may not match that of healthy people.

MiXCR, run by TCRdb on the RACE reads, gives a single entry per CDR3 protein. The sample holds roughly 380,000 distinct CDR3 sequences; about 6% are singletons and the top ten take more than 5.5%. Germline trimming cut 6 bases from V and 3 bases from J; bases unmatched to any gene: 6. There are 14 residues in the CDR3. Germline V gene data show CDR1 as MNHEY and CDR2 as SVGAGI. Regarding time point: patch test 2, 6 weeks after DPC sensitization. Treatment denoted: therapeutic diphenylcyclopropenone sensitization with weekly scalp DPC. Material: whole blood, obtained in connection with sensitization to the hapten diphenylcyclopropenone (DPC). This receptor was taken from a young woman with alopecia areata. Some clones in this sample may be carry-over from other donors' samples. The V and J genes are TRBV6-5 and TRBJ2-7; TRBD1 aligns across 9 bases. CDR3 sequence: CASSLGQGNYEQYF. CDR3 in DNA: TGTGCCAGCAGCCTGGGACAGGGAAACTACGAGCAGTACTTC.